A single sample gave rise to the 28 T cell receptor beta chains below, sequenced in a study of blood T cell repertoires in COVID-19. Profiled with immunoSEQ multiplex PCR; TCRdb holds only in-frame clones, not every one. This table has about 170,000 clones, roughly 85% appearing once. Sequenced material: PBMCs or T cells enriched from blood (not recorded which). These receptors all stem from a woman in her fifties or sixties who had recovered from COVID-19.

The chain recombines TRBV15 with TRBJ1-5; a weak D match, TRBD1 (5 bases). Per the germline V gene, CDR1 is LNHNV and CDR2 is YYDKDF (reference sequence). CDR3 length: 15 residues. Trimming cost V 2 bases and J 2 bases, with 10 bases left between them. CDR3: CATSRQGRGNQPQHF. In DNA form, the CDR3 reads TGTGCCACCAGCAGACAGGGCCGGGGCAATCAGCCCCAGCATTTT.

V is TRBV5-4 and J is TRBJ1-5, with D hard to call. The CDR3 is 13 amino acids. The germline V gene encodes CDR1 SGHNT and CDR2 YYREEE (reference sequence). The germline V and J ends were trimmed by 4 bases and 1 base, with 6 bases remaining between them. CDR3 DNA: TGTGCCAGCAGCCCAGGAAGCAATCAGCCCCAGCATTTT. This sequence encodes CASSPGSNQPQHF.

V usage is TRBV2 and J usage is TRBJ1-2, with D unclear. The CDR3 has 14 amino acids. V gave up 3 bases and J gave up 4 bases, with 12 bases separating them. CDR1 is SNHLY, CDR2 FYNNEI, per germline. This CDR3 reads CASSDSAASYGYTF. The CDR3 DNA is TGTGCCAGCAGTGACTCGGCAGCGAGCTATGGCTACACCTTC. The variable domain in full, completed from reference TRBV2 and TRBJ1-2, reads EPEVTQTPSHQVTQMGQEVILRCVPISNHLYFYWYRQILGQKVEFLVSFYNNEISEKSEIFDDQFSVERPDGSNFTLKIRSTKLEDSAMYFCASSDSAASYGYTFGSGTRLTVV.

The rearrangement joins TRBV19 to TRBJ2-1, with D unresolved. The ends were cut back, 5 bases at V and 9 bases at J, with 11 bases in the middle. Germline loops: CDR1 LNHDA, CDR2 SQIVND (reference sequence). CDR3 length: 12 amino acids. The CDR3 is CASSLRLSEQFF. CDR3 nucleotide sequence: TGTGCCAGTAGTCTCCGGTTGAGTGAGCAGTTCTTC. Filled out from reference TRBV19 and TRBJ2-1, the complete variable domain reads DGGITQSPKYLFRKEGQNVTLSCEQNLNHDAMYWYRQDPGQGLRLIYYSQIVNDFQKGDIAEGYSVSREKKESFPLTVTSAQKNPTAFYLCASSLRLSEQFFGPGTRLTVL.

This chain connects TRBV7-9 to TRBJ1-6; D call uncertain. Looked up from germline, CDR1 is SEHNR and CDR2 is FQNEAQ (reference sequence). CDR3 length: 16 amino acids. V lost 2 bases and J lost 2, with 10 bases in between. The chain's CDR3 is CASSLSPYPYNSPLHF. DNA of the CDR3: TGTGCCAGCAGCTTATCCCCCTACCCCTATAATTCACCCCTCCACTTT.

This clone occurred a few times. V usage is TRBV5-6 and J usage is TRBJ2-5; 7 bases are shared with TRBD2. The germline gives CDR1 SGHDT, CDR2 YYEEEE. Germline trimming cut 6 bases from V and 5 bases from J; bases unmatched to any gene: 1. The CDR3 loop spans 11 amino acids. Here the CDR3 reads CASTGGETQYF. CDR3 nucleotides: TGTGCCAGCACCGGGGGGGAGACCCAGTACTTC.

The rearrangement joins TRBV28 to TRBJ1-6; no clear D gene. V gave up 4 bases and J gave up 9 bases, with 16 bases separating them. This CDR3 has 15 amino acids. From germline, CDR1 is MDHEN and CDR2 SYDVKM. This CDR3 is CASSSPPLEGSPLHF. DNA for the CDR3: TGTGCCAGCAGTTCACCACCCTTGGAGGGTTCACCCCTCCACTTT.

The V call is TRBV6-4, the J call TRBJ1-5, with TRBD1 as a possible D gene (5 bases). The V end lost 6 bases, the J end lost 7 bases, and 19 bases lay between the germline ends. This CDR3 spans 15 amino acids. Germline CDR1 and CDR2: MRHNA and SNTAGT. Here the CDR3 reads CASSPAYGEGQPQHF. The CDR3 nucleotides are TGTGCCAGCAGCCCCGCGTATGGGGAGGGGCAGCCCCAGCATTTT.

The chain recombines TRBV7-9 with TRBJ1-4; no reliable D call. The CDR3 runs to 15 residues. V dropped 3 bases and J dropped 2 bases, with 10 bases sitting between them. Germline lookup yields CDR1 SEHNR and CDR2 FQNEAQ (reference sequence). CDR3 nucleotide sequence: TGTGCCAGCAGCTTTTCGGGAGACACTAATGAAAAACTGTTTTTT. It encodes CASSFSGDTNEKLFF.

The rearrangement links TRBV4-3 to TRBJ2-1; 9 bases are a match to TRBD2. The CDR3 loop spans 16 amino acids. With 0 bases clipped from V and 2 bases from J, the junction kept 2 bases outside the gene matches. Germline lookup yields CDR1 LGHNA and CDR2 YSLEER. CDR3 sequence reads: CASSQDERGAYNEQFF. The CDR3 DNA follows: TGCGCCAGCAGCCAAGATGAGCGGGGGGCCTACAATGAGCAGTTCTTC.

The V and J genes are TRBV15 and TRBJ2-7; 15 bases align to TRBD2. Germline-derived CDR1 and CDR2 are LNHNV and YYDKDF (reference sequence). The CDR3 consists of 18 residues. The V segment lost 1 base and the J segment 3 bases; nucleotides outside the gene matches: 7. This chain's CDR3 is CATSRAPGLAGGYYEQYV. The CDR3 nucleotides are TGTGCCACCAGCAGAGCTCCGGGACTAGCGGGAGGTTACTACGAGCAGTACGTC.

The chain combines TRBV7-9 with TRBJ2-7, with 11 bases lining up with TRBD1. This CDR3 comprises 15 residues. V trimming: 5 bases; J trimming: 6 bases; junction bases outside the gene matches: 9. Germline V CDR1 and CDR2: SEHNR, FQNEAQ (reference sequence). The CDR3 reads CASSPTGTGGREQYV. DNA for the CDR3: TGTGCCAGCAGCCCCACCGGGACAGGGGGACGCGAGCAGTACGTC.

V and J are TRBV28 and TRBJ1-1, with D tentatively TRBD1 (6 bases). The CDR3 is made up of 12 amino acids. The germline CDR1 and CDR2 sequences are MDHEN and SYDVKM. The V gene lost 5 bases and the J gene lost 10 bases, with 14 bases spanning the gap. The CDR3 here is CASSRPDSLAFF. In DNA, the CDR3 is TGTGCCAGCAGTCGGCCGGACAGTCTAGCTTTCTTT.

This clone has more than one count but fewer than ten. The chain employs TRBV28 and TRBJ2-3, with 7 bases aligning to TRBD2. Germline V gives CDR1 MDHEN, CDR2 SYDVKM. The ends lost 6 bases at V and 6 bases at J; junction bases unmatched: 12. This CDR3 region has 15 residues. DNA for the CDR3: TGTGCCAGCAGCCCAGCGGGACTACCACCTGATACGCAGTATTTT. This codes for CASSPAGLPPDTQYF.

The chain employs TRBV6-5 and TRBJ2-7; 14 nucleotides match TRBD2. The CDR3 covers 15 residues. The V and J ends lost 6 bases and 4 bases, in that order; junction bases with no gene match: 5. Germline lookup yields CDR1 MNHEY and CDR2 SVGAGI. Here the CDR3 DNA reads TGTGCCAGCAGCCGGACTAGCGGGGGGAATTACGAGCAGTACGTC. Amino acids: CASSRTSGGNYEQYV.

This chain uses TRBV11-2 with TRBJ2-3; a weak D match, TRBD1 (6 bases). The CDR3 contains 14 residues. Germline CDR1 SGHAT, CDR2 FQNNGV. The V and J ends lost 5 bases and 2 bases respectively, with 11 bases between them. CDR3 bases: TGTGCCAGCAGCCTAGGACAGTACACAGATACGCAGTATTTT. Its translation: CASSLGQYTDTQYF. Looking up the rest from reference TRBV11-2 and TRBJ2-3 gives the full variable domain: EAGVAQSPRYKIIEKRQSVAFWCNPISGHATLYWYQQILGQGPKLLIQFQNNGVVDDSQLPKDRFSAERLKGVDSTLKIQPAKLEDSAVYLCASSLGQYTDTQYFGPGTRLTVL.

This clone was recorded a few times. The J gene is TRBJ2-5, the V gene TRBV5-1, with 10 positions matching TRBD1. This CDR3 is 16 amino acids long. CDR1 is SGHRS, CDR2 YFSETQ, per germline. With 4 bases clipped from V and 2 bases from J, the junction kept 8 bases outside the gene matches. CDR3 protein: CASSPGQGTHQETQYF. The CDR3 nucleotides are TGCGCCAGCAGCCCGGGACAGGGGACGCATCAAGAGACCCAGTACTTC.

The CDR3 sequence: CASSFLGGAVYNEQFF. CDR3 nucleotide sequence: TGTGCCAGCAGCTTCCTCGGGGGGGCCGTCTACAATGAGCAGTTCTTC. The rearrangement uses TRBV7-2 and TRBJ2-1; 8 bases are shared with TRBD2. Germline-derived CDR1 and CDR2 are SGHTA and FQGNSA. The CDR3 is made up of 16 amino acids. V shed 3 bases and J 3 bases; nucleotides not matched to a gene: 7.

This clone has a single count. The chain is built from TRBV4-3 and TRBJ2-3; possible D gene TRBD2, 5 bases. Trimming shortened V by 0 bases and J by 0 bases, and 13 bases separated the two germline ends. The germline V gene has CDR1 LGHNA and CDR2 YSLEER. This CDR3 spans 17 amino acids. CDR3 DNA sequence: TGCGCCAGCAGCCAAGATTTACTAGTTGCCAGCACAGATACGCAGTATTTT. It translates to CASSQDLLVASTDTQYF.

In DNA form, the CDR3 reads TGTGCCAGCAGCCCAGAAACCGAAGCAGGGCAGCCCCAGCATTTT. Protein: CASSPETEAGQPQHF. The rearrangement uses TRBV7-9 and TRBJ1-5; weak D call: TRBD1 (5 bases). V lost 5 bases to trimming and J lost 7 bases, with 18 bases between them. CDR3 length: 15 residues. Germline assignment: CDR1 SEHNR and CDR2 FQNEAQ (reference sequence).

This sequence joins TRBV30 and TRBJ1-2; 8 bases are a match to TRBD1. V shed 5 bases and J 4 bases; nucleotides not matched to a gene: 9. Germline V gives CDR1 GTSNPN, CDR2 SVGIG (reference sequence). The CDR3 is 14 residues long. Here the CDR3 reads CAWVAGGRGYGYTF. The CDR3, as DNA: TGTGCCTGGGTGGCAGGGGGCAGGGGCTATGGCTACACCTTC.

The chain joins TRBV28 to TRBJ1-4; D perhaps matches TRBD1 (5 bases). The germline CDR1 and CDR2 sequences are MDHEN and SYDVKM. The CDR3 is 16 residues long. Between the trimmed V and J ends, which lost 7 bases and 3 bases, there was a span of 18 bases. CDR3 loop: CASIFPLQASNEKLFF. The CDR3 DNA sequence: TGTGCCAGCATCTTCCCCTTACAGGCTTCTAATGAAAAACTGTTTTTT.

This chain links TRBV2 with TRBJ2-7; no clear D gene. The CDR3 is made up of 12 amino acids. Germline CDR1 and CDR2: SNHLY and FYNNEI. V shed 5 bases and J shed 3 bases, with 8 bases lying between them. CDR3 amino acids: CASSKQSYEQYV. The CDR3 region has the DNA TGTGCCAGCAGTAAACAGAGCTACGAGCAGTACGTC.

This chain connects TRBV11-2 to TRBJ2-5; D gene unclear. CDR3 length: 12 amino acids. V gave up 1 base and J gave up 2 bases, with 2 bases separating them. Germline CDR1 reads SGHAT; CDR2 reads FQNNGV. The CDR3 sequence: CASSLAQETQYF. The CDR3 nucleotides are TGTGCCAGCAGCTTAGCTCAAGAGACCCAGTACTTC.

The V and J genes are TRBV6-2 or TRBV6-3 and TRBJ1-3, with D unclear. CDR1 and CDR2 (germline): MNHEY, SVGEGT. V was clipped by 2 bases and J by 4 bases, with 9 bases between them. The CDR3 has 14 amino acids. DNA for the CDR3: TGTGCCAGCAGTTACGCGGGCCGCGGAAACACCATATATTTT. This encodes CASSYAGRGNTIYF.

The V call is TRBV10-3, the J call TRBJ1-2; 11 bases are shared with TRBD1. The CDR3 length is 14 residues. Trimming removed 6 bases from V and 6 bases from J; junction bases left unmatched: 6. Germline V CDR1 and CDR2: ENHRY, SYGVKD. CDR3 sequence reads: CAIRAGQGVDGYTF. The CDR3 DNA follows: TGTGCCATCAGAGCGGGACAGGGGGTTGATGGCTACACCTTC.

The CDR3 DNA reads as TGTGCCAGCAGCTTAGGCGGGGCGGCTACGCAGTATTTT. Translated, it gives CASSLGGAATQYF. The V gene is TRBV11-1, the J gene TRBJ2-3, with D possibly TRBD2 on 6 matching bases. The CDR3 loop spans 13 amino acids. Trimming took 1 base from V and 8 from J, leaving 10 bases between them. Germline V gene lookup returns CDR1 SGHAT and CDR2 FQDESV (reference sequence).

V gene TRBV2 combines with J gene TRBJ1-2; D is uncertain. Germline V gene data show CDR1 as SNHLY and CDR2 as FYNNEI. V was clipped by 3 bases and J by 0 bases, with 5 bases between them. The CDR3 sequence is 13 residues long. CDR3 amino acids: CASSDQTNYGYTF. The CDR3 bases are TGTGCCAGCAGTGACCAGACTAACTATGGCTACACCTTC.